This is a list of T cell receptor beta chains from one sample in a study of shared clonotypes between healthy human individuals. Some clones are missing from TCRdb's copy, which holds only in-frame ones; the method was immunoSEQ multiplex PCR. The repertoire includes roughly 1 million clones, about 70% of them detected once, and approximately 1.5% sits in the top ten. The sample was memory CD4+ T cells sorted from blood. These receptors all stem from a man aged 18 to 30 in good health. The CDR3 runs from the conserved cysteine through the conserved F or W. Each record gives: CDR3 length, V gene, D gene, J gene, clone size, CDR3 protein, CDR3 DNA. A D gene is named only where the DNA matches it firmly. Expanded clones are given a class, and other clones once, few, many or no size at all.

>14|TRBV10-3|.|TRBJ1-1|.
CAISGTTVNTEAFF
TGTGCCATCAGTGGAACGACGGTGAACACTGAAGCTTTCTTT
>15|TRBV6-6|TRBD1|TRBJ2-1|.
CASSYGDRDYNEQFF
TGTGCCAGCAGTTACGGGGACAGGGACTACAATGAGCAGTTCTTC
>17|TRBV7-3|.|TRBJ2-2|.
CASSLKARGLYPGELFF
TGTGCCAGCAGCTTAAAGGCGCGGGGGCTCTATCCCGGGGAGCTGTTTTTT
>14|TRBV30|TRBD1|TRBJ2-5|few
CAWSTQGAGETQYF
TGTGCCTGGAGTACCCAGGGGGCCGGGGAGACCCAGTACTTC
>15|TRBV27|TRBD2|TRBJ2-5|.
CASSLVAGVGETQYF
TGTGCCAGCAGTTTAGTGGCGGGGGTGGGGGAGACCCAGTACTTC
>14|TRBV18|.|TRBJ2-2|.
CASSPSDPTGELFF
TGTGCCAGCTCGCCCTCCGACCCTACCGGGGAGCTGTTTTTT
>15|TRBV18|.|TRBJ2-2|.
CASSPGALSAGELFF
TGTGCCAGCTCACCAGGTGCCCTCTCGGCCGGGGAGCTGTTTTTT
>15|TRBV11-2|TRBD2|TRBJ2-7|.
CASSKGLAGPYEQYF
TGTGCCAGCAGTAAGGGACTAGCGGGGCCCTACGAGCAGTACTTC
>16|TRBV11-3|TRBD2|TRBJ2-1|.
CASSPSAGLVYNEQFF
TGTGCCAGCAGCCCTTCAGCGGGATTGGTATACAATGAGCAGTTCTTC
>15|TRBV10-3|.|TRBJ2-3|.
CAISVGRGGTDTQYF
TGTGCCATCAGTGTGGGAAGGGGTGGCACAGATACGCAGTATTTT
>18|TRBV10-3|TRBD1|TRBJ1-3|few
CAISETTGTAKGGNTIYF
TGTGCCATCAGTGAGACAACCGGGACAGCTAAAGGCGGAAACACCATATATTTT
>16|TRBV5-5|TRBD2|TRBJ2-7|many
CASSPSGLAGGYEQYF
TGTGCCAGCAGCCCCTCGGGACTAGCGGGAGGCTACGAGCAGTACTTC
>15|TRBV18|TRBD1|TRBJ1-1|.
CASSPPTGANTEAFF
TGTGCCAGCTCACCACCGACAGGGGCGAACACTGAAGCTTTCTTT
>15|TRBV7-8|.|TRBJ1-1|many
CASSPWDKVNTEAFF
TGTGCCAGCAGCCCATGGGACAAAGTGAACACTGAAGCTTTCTTT
>12|TRBV5-1|.|TRBJ1-4|.
CASSLTGKEVFF
TGCGCCAGCAGCTTGACCGGAAAAGAGGTGTTTTTT
>16|TRBV7-9|TRBD1|TRBJ1-2|few
CASSLEVTGANYGYTF
TGTGCCAGCAGCTTAGAAGTTACAGGGGCAAACTATGGCTACACCTTC
>12|TRBV6-1|.|TRBJ1-5|.
CASSELGRPQHF
TGTGCCAGCAGTGAACTGGGGAGACCCCAGCATTTT
>13|TRBV27|.|TRBJ1-2|.
CASSSDRGYGYTF
TGTGCCAGCAGTTCTGACAGAGGCTATGGCTACACCTTC
>14|TRBV6-5|.|TRBJ1-1|.
CASRQDSGYTEAFF
TGTGCCAGCAGGCAGGATTCAGGGTACACTGAAGCTTTCTTT
>15|TRBV5-1|.|TRBJ1-6|few
CASSPMSSYNSPLHF
TGCGCCAGCAGCCCGATGAGCTCCTATAATTCACCCCTCCACTTT
>16|TRBV10-1|.|TRBJ2-2|.
CASSESRVWGTGELFF
TGCGCCAGCAGTGAGTCAAGAGTTTGGGGCACCGGGGAGCTGTTTTTT
>18|TRBV5-1|TRBD1|TRBJ1-1|.
CASSSLLTGQGMNTEAFF
TGCGCCAGCAGCAGCTTGTTGACCGGACAGGGGATGAACACTGAAGCTTTCTTT
>13|TRBV5-8|TRBD2|TRBJ2-1|.
CASSLSGRGEQFF
TGTGCCAGCAGCTTAAGCGGGAGGGGTGAGCAGTTCTTC
>14|TRBV19|.|TRBJ1-1|.
CASSIDPRNTEAFF
TGTGCCAGTAGTATAGATCCCAGGAACACTGAAGCTTTCTTT
>12|TRBV19|.|TRBJ1-5|few
CASSIGYQPQHF
TGTGCCAGTAGTATAGGTTATCAGCCCCAGCATTTT
>15|TRBV5-1|TRBD1|TRBJ1-1|.
CASSLATGRGTEAFF
TGCGCCAGCAGCTTGGCGACAGGGAGGGGCACTGAAGCTTTCTTT
>11|TRBV29-1|.|TRBJ2-7|.
CSGTQGYEQYF
TGCAGCGGCACACAGGGCTACGAGCAGTACTTC
>14|TRBV4-1|.|TRBJ1-6|once
CASSPVQSNSPLHF
TGCGCCAGCAGCCCCGTCCAAAGTAATTCACCCCTCCACTTT
>16|TRBV30|TRBD1|TRBJ2-2|once
CAWSITQGVGTGELFF
TGTGCCTGGAGTATAACTCAGGGGGTCGGCACCGGGGAGCTGTTTTTT
>12|TRBV7-8|.|TRBJ2-1|many
CASSPVEASPVF
TGTGCCAGCAGCCCCGTGGAAGCGTCCCCGGTCTTC
>14|TRBV7-3|.|TRBJ2-2|.
CASSPSRFSGELFF
TGTGCCAGCAGCCCTTCTAGATTTTCCGGGGAGCTGTTTTTT
>13|TRBV7-3|.|TRBJ2-2|once
CASSKWNTGELFF
TGTGCCAGCAGCAAATGGAACACCGGGGAGCTGTTTTTT
>16|TRBV4-2|.|TRBJ1-5|.
CASTRGGTNSNQPQHF
TGTGCCAGCACCCGGGGGGGCACAAATAGCAATCAGCCCCAGCATTTT
>15|TRBV5-6|.|TRBJ2-7|.
CASSLAGAGSYEQYF
TGTGCCAGCAGCTTGGCCGGGGCAGGATCCTACGAGCAGTACTTC
>18|TRBV5-3|TRBD1|TRBJ1-5|.
CARSLHNRGRKGNQPQHF
TGTGCCAGAAGCTTGCATAACAGGGGGCGCAAAGGCAATCAGCCCCAGCATTTT
>20|TRBV6-1|.|TRBJ1-5|.
CASSEILPPPGTYGNQPQHF
TGTGCCAGCAGTGAAATTCTCCCGCCGCCCGGGACTTACGGGAATCAGCCCCAGCATTTT
>13|TRBV30|.|TRBJ1-5|.
CAWSVRVGQPQHF
TGTGCCTGGAGTGTAAGGGTGGGTCAGCCCCAGCATTTT
>22|TRBV27|TRBD1|TRBJ1-6|few
CASSPFIPGQPSLTSYNSPLHF
TGTGCCAGCAGTCCGTTCATCCCGGGACAGCCCTCTTTGACCTCCTATAATTCACCCCTCCACTTT
>16|TRBV7-2|.|TRBJ2-2|.
CASSLQGTANTGELFF
TGTGCCAGCAGCTTACAGGGTACGGCGAACACCGGGGAGCTGTTTTTT
>12|TRBV18|.|TRBJ2-6|.
CASSYGANVLTF
TGTGCCAGCTCCTACGGGGCCAACGTCCTGACTTTC
>14|TRBV18|.|TRBJ2-1|once
CASSRAGHYNEQFF
TGTGCCAGCTCACGGGCAGGCCACTACAATGAGCAGTTCTTC
>13|TRBV11-2|.|TRBJ2-7|.
CASSLKSIREQYF
TGTGCCAGCAGCTTAAAGTCAATTCGCGAGCAGTACTTC
>14|TRBV7-6|.|TRBJ2-3|once
CASSFGGGVDTQYF
TGTGCCAGCAGCTTTGGGGGGGGCGTGGATACGCAGTATTTT
>14|TRBV2|.|TRBJ1-1|.
CASRSQGTNTEAFF
TGTGCCAGCCGCTCTCAGGGGACTAACACTGAAGCTTTCTTT
>15|TRBV4-3|TRBD1|TRBJ2-7|.
CASSQGVTGGYEQYF
TGCGCCAGCAGCCAAGGAGTGACAGGGGGCTACGAGCAGTACTTC
>9|TRBV29-1|.|TRBJ1-5|.
CSVIQPQHF
TGCAGCGTGATTCAGCCCCAGCATTTT
>14|TRBV7-2|.|TRBJ1-2|.
CASSQNRDSYGYTF
TGTGCCAGCAGCCAAAACAGGGATAGCTATGGCTACACCTTC
>13|TRBV7-2|.|TRBJ1-1|.
CASSPRRGGEAFF
TGTGCCAGCAGCCCCAGGAGAGGGGGTGAAGCTTTCTTT
>15|TRBV19|TRBD1|TRBJ2-1|.
CASSSQGAGGNEQFF
TGTGCCAGTAGTAGCCAGGGGGCAGGGGGAAATGAGCAGTTCTTC
>12|TRBV29-1|TRBD1|TRBJ1-1|few
CSAEGQGAEAFF
TGCAGCGCCGAGGGACAGGGTGCTGAAGCTTTCTTT
>14|TRBV7-2|.|TRBJ1-2|.
CASSLEGGDYGYTF
TGTGCCAGCAGCTTAGAGGGGGGCGACTATGGCTACACCTTC
>13|TRBV5-1|TRBD2|TRBJ2-7|.
CASSLGRDYEQYF
TGCGCCAGCAGCCTCGGGAGGGACTACGAGCAGTACTTC
>17|TRBV7-9|.|TRBJ2-3|.
CASSVRFGLEGRDTQYF
TGTGCCAGCAGCGTGAGGTTCGGCCTAGAGGGTAGAGATACGCAGTATTTT
>15|TRBV7-2|.|TRBJ2-6|.
CASSLGPPGANVLTF
TGTGCCAGCAGCTTAGGACCTCCCGGGGCCAACGTCCTGACTTTC
>16|TRBV9|.|TRBJ1-3|.
CASSGGGSYSGNTIYF
TGTGCCAGCAGCGGCGGAGGGTCTTACTCTGGAAACACCATATATTTT
>13|TRBV2|.|TRBJ1-4|.
CASSILSNEKLFF
TGTGCCAGCAGTATTCTGAGTAATGAAAAACTGTTTTTT
>13|TRBV5-6|TRBD1|TRBJ1-1|.
CASSLGQGGKAFF
TGTGCCAGCAGCTTAGGACAGGGCGGGAAAGCTTTCTTT
>14|TRBV2|.|TRBJ1-6|.
CASSGDTGRSPLHF
TGTGCCAGCAGTGGGGACACCGGGCGTTCACCCCTCCACTTT
>14|TRBV5-1|TRBD1|TRBJ2-5|.
CASSFGTVQETQYF
TGCGCCAGCAGCTTCGGGACAGTCCAAGAGACCCAGTACTTC
>13|TRBV30|.|TRBJ1-4|.
CAWSATTNEKLFF
TGTGCCTGGAGTGCTACAACTAATGAAAAACTGTTTTTT